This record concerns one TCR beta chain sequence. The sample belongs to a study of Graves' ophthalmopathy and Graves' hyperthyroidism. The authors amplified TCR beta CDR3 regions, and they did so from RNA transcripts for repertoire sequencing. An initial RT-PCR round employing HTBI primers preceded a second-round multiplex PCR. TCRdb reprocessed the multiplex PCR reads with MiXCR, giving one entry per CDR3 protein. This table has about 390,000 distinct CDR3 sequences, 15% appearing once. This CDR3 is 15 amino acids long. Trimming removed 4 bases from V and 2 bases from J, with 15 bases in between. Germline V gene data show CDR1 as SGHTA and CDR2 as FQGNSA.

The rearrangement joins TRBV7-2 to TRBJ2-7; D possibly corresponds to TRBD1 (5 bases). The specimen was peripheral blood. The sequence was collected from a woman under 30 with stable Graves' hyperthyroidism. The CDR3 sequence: CASSSSPGSPYEQYF. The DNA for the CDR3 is TGTGCCAGCAGCTCGTCCCCAGGGTCCCCCTACGAGCAGTACTTC.